This T cell receptor (beta chain) was captured by sequencing in a study of T cell responses to AZD1222 COVID-19 vaccine (dated by TCRdb to the early 2020s). Looking at the study overall: Because spike-specific TCR depth and breadth did not differ between the two schedules, AZD1222 recipients who got a second dose at roughly 4 weeks were pooled with those who got a second dose at roughly 12 weeks. TCR sequencing was performed for roughly 250 trial participants, of whom about 210 were given two doses of AZD1222 and around 25 were given two doses of MenACWY control vaccine. Trial participants were enrolled into age subgroups of 18-55, 56-69 and 70-plus years, which contained about 150, 28 and 57 TCR-sequenced participants, respectively. The paper's findings and limits, for the study overall: After two AZD1222 doses, spike-specific TCR breadth and depth were significantly higher than at day 0 and than in MenACWY recipients. Only a handful of AZD1222 recipients were SARS-CoV-2 seropositive at baseline, limiting conclusions about previously exposed vaccinees. Because no day 14 peak-response samples were available, the repertoires could be characterized only after the peak T cell response. Participants were mostly white British and included more females than males, and it was suggested by the authors that clonal diversity may have been underestimated. The vaccine-associated CD4 TCRs covered the entire spike protein, and the dominant responses fell in regions 160-218 and 743-854. In the small 56-69-year group, the increase in depth fell short of significance, most likely because of low power. Reportedly, close to half of the unique spike-specific TCRs recognized epitopes lying outside the regions that are mutated in the B.1.351 and B.1.1.7 variants.

The germline V gene encodes CDR1 LNHDA and CDR2 SQIVND (reference sequence). The CDR3 sequence holds 15 residues, the cysteine and phenylalanine included. Only the CDR3 part of the read is kept: 45 bases, read in frame from the first base. From V the trimming removes 5 bases and from J it removes 0 bases, while the gene matches leave 6 bases of the junction unaccounted for. The CDR3 regions of human TCRbeta chains were subjected to immunosequencing. As for how the authors treated the data: Repertoire TCRs were checked for matches against a reference library of SARS-CoV-2-specific TCRs that had been generated using the MIRA antigen-specificity platform. Breadth meant the fraction of unique TCRs that were SARS-CoV-2-associated, whereas depth meant the fraction of total T cells that were SARS-CoV-2-associated. Using the MIRA data, every spike-specific TCR was mapped to the spike region that the TCR reacted to and assigned to either a CD4 or a CD8 class. Log10-transformed breadth and depth values were compared by one-way ANOVA with Sidak's multiple comparisons tests. Here the immuneACCESS table is served through TCRdb, limited to in-frame sequences with V and J called. Missing clones are a known gap in these copies; in checked studies unresolved V genes cover under half, and the rest lacks a known reason. V, J and clone size derive from that table, while D and trimming were established from the DNA sequence. The sample table holds approximately 110,000 clones, of which about 81% were seen once. The top ten clonotypes cover 5% of the sample.

What this sample's time point label stands for: baseline before first vaccination. Samples from vaccinated people were obtained from the UK trials COV001 and COV002, which included a single-blind randomized controlled phase 2/3 trial of AZD1222 (ChAdOx1 nCoV-19) in healthy adults. For TCRbeta chain sequencing, PBMC samples were collected from trial participants at day 0 and at day 28 after the second dose. Worth noting for this clone: This clone's antigen is unknown. The sample holds no much larger clone one base away, and base qualities are not on file.

The starting material was peripheral blood, obtained on day 0 of AZD1222 vaccination. This TCR derives from an adult in good health. This sequence uses TRBV19 and TRBJ1-2, and 7 bases in between align with TRBD1. In nucleotides, the sequence is TGTGCCAGTAGTCGGACAGGAATAGCTAACTATGGCTACACCTTC. This yields the protein CASSRTGIANYGYTF.